Presented here are 18 T cell receptor beta chains from one specimen sequenced in a study of technical replicates of blood from a few donors. Libraries were prepared by immunoSEQ multiplex PCR; TCRdb keeps only in-frame clonotypes and omits some of them. Among some 99,000 clones listed, about 95% were seen once. Sequenced material: T cells isolated from PBMCs. The receptors originated from a human donor in good health.

The V gene is TRBV9, the J gene TRBJ2-7, with 11 positions matching TRBD2. The CDR3 length is 15 residues. CDR1 and CDR2 (germline): SGDLS, YYNGEE. V shed 3 bases, J shed 3 bases, and the junction held 5 bases outside the gene matches. In DNA form, the CDR3 reads TGTGCCAGCAGCGCCTCTAGCGGGGGGTACTACGAGCAGTACTTC. It is translated as CASSASSGGYYEQYF.

This chain links TRBV29-1 with TRBJ2-2, with TRBD2 matching over 11 bases. Germline V gene lookup returns CDR1 SQVTM and CDR2 ANQGSEA. CDR3 length: 15 residues. The V segment lost 2 bases and the J segment 9 bases; nucleotides outside the gene matches: 8. As DNA, the CDR3 is TGCAGCGTTGAACTAGCGGGAGGCCCCCCCCGGGAGCTGTTTTTT. Protein product: CSVELAGGPPRELFF.

J is TRBJ1-2 and V is TRBV7-9; D gene ambiguous. Germline V gene sequence: CDR1 SEHNR, CDR2 FQNEAQ (reference sequence). Trimming took off 4 bases at V and 2 bases at J, with 14 bases between the two ends. The CDR3 covers 15 residues. As DNA, the CDR3 is TGTGCCAGCAGCTCAAGCGCGGCGGGAAACTATGGCTACACCTTC. Protein: CASSSSAAGNYGYTF.

This clone was recorded a few times. The gene calls are TRBV11-2 and TRBJ1-5, with 7 bases lining up with TRBD1. There are 14 residues in the CDR3. Losses at the gene ends were 6 bases for V and 3 bases for J; bases not matched to a gene: 5. CDR1 is SGHAT and CDR2 is FQNNGV in the germline V gene. The CDR3 bases are TGTGCCAGCAGTCCCACAGGGGTCAATCAGCCCCAGCATTTT. Encoded protein: CASSPTGVNQPQHF.

The J gene is TRBJ2-5, the V gene TRBV9; 14 bases agree with TRBD2. V dropped 3 bases and J dropped 4; count of bases not matched to a gene: 8. The CDR3 has 17 residues. Per the germline V gene, CDR1 is SGDLS and CDR2 is YYNGEE. CDR3 amino acids: CASSDRTSGGFSETQYF. The CDR3 nucleotides read TGTGCCAGCAGCGACCGGACTAGCGGGGGGTTCTCAGAGACCCAGTACTTC. Full variable domain (remainder filled in from reference TRBV9 and TRBJ2-5): DSGVTQTPKHLITATGQRVTLRCSPRSGDLSVYWYQQSLDQGLQFLIQYYNGEERAKGNILERFSAQQFPDLHSELNLSSLELGDSALYFCASSDRTSGGFSETQYFGPGTRLLVL.

The genes are TRBV28 and TRBJ2-7, with D possibly being TRBD1 (6 bases). The germline V gene encodes CDR1 MDHEN and CDR2 SYDVKM. V was shortened by 1 base and J by 8 bases, with 18 bases between the two germline ends. The length of the CDR3 is 15 residues. CDR3 amino acids: CASSLSLADRFKQYF. CDR3 DNA sequence: TGTGCCAGCAGTTTATCGCTGGCAGACAGGTTTAAGCAGTACTTC.

The rearrangement links TRBV30 to TRBJ1-5; possibly TRBD1 for D (5 bases). V shed 0 bases and J shed 7 bases, with 13 bases lying between them. This CDR3 has 14 amino acids. Germline CDR1 reads GTSNPN; CDR2 reads SVGIG (reference sequence). The CDR3 coding sequence is TGTGCCTGGAGTGTCCCAGGAGGGGTGCAGCCCCAGCATTTT. Translation: CAWSVPGGVQPQHF. The variable domain in full, completed from reference TRBV30 and TRBJ1-5, reads SQTIHQWPATLVQPVGSPLSLECTVEGTSNPNLYWYRQAAGRGLQLLFYSVGIGQISSEVPQNLSASRPQDRQFILSSKKLLLSDSGFYLCAWSVPGGVQPQHFGDGTRLSIL.

Details on this clone: This sample includes further DNA sequences coding for the same CDR3. This chain links TRBV5-1 with TRBJ1-1; D may be TRBD1 (6 bases). The V gene lost 0 bases and the J gene lost 1 base, with 7 bases spanning the gap. Germline CDR1 reads SGHRS; CDR2 reads YFSETQ. The CDR3 has 14 residues. CDR3 coding DNA: TGCGCCAGCAGCTTGGGAGGGGGGAACACTGAAGCTTTCTTT. This translates into CASSLGGGNTEAFF.

V is TRBV19 and J is TRBJ2-2; D unclear. Deletions cut 3 bases from V and 3 bases from J, with 11 bases between. CDR1 is LNHDA, CDR2 SQIVND, per germline (reference sequence). The CDR3 loop spans 15 amino acids. The CDR3 protein is CASSIRPGYTGELFF. The CDR3 coding sequence is TGTGCCAGTAGTATTCGGCCAGGCTACACCGGGGAGCTGTTTTTT.

This chain joins TRBV5-1 and TRBJ1-4; no reliable D call. The CDR3 length is 17 residues. CDR1 SGHRS and CDR2 YFSETQ come from the germline V gene. V was pared by 4 bases and J by 1 base, with 17 bases between. This CDR3 reads CASSPGSTLGTNEKLFF. In DNA form, the CDR3 reads TGCGCCAGCAGCCCCGGGTCAACCCTGGGAACTAATGAAAAACTGTTTTTT.

In DNA, the CDR3 is TGTGCCAGCAGTTTTTTAAAGTTTACAGGGAAGCTTAACTACGAGCAGTACTTC. This translates into CASSFLKFTGKLNYEQYF. This sequence joins TRBV27 and TRBJ2-7; a weak D match, TRBD1 (6 bases). The germline V gene encodes CDR1 MNHEY and CDR2 SMNVEV (reference sequence). CDR3 length: 18 residues. V was shortened by 3 bases and J by 3 bases, with 24 bases between the two germline ends.

The chain couples TRBV6-6 to TRBJ2-7, with 7 bases that match TRBD2. Germline V gives CDR1 MNHNY, CDR2 SVGAGI (reference sequence). The CDR3 runs to 15 residues. V shed 6 bases and J 0 bases; nucleotides not matched to a gene: 8. Here the CDR3 reads CASRGGGWSSYEQYF. The CDR3 DNA sequence: TGTGCCAGCAGGGGCGGGGGTTGGAGCTCCTACGAGCAGTACTTC.

V usage is TRBV5-4 and J usage is TRBJ2-5; TRBD1 might be the D (6 bases). CDR3 size: 15 residues. V lost 3 bases to trimming and J lost 7 bases, with 19 bases between them. The V gene's germline CDR1 is SGHNT and CDR2 YYREEE (reference sequence). CDR3 sequence: CASSSATDSLGTQYF. As DNA, the CDR3 is TGTGCCAGCAGCTCGGCAACGGACAGCCTTGGGACCCAGTACTTC. The full variable domain, rest sourced from reference TRBV5-4 and TRBJ2-5, is ETGVTQSPTHLIKTRGQQVTLRCSSQSGHNTVSWYQQALGQGPQFIFQYYREEENGRGNFPPRFSGLQFPNYSSELNVNALELDDSALYLCASSSATDSLGTQYFGPGTRLLVL.

The J gene is TRBJ2-5, the V gene TRBV5-4; no clear D gene. The CDR3 extends over 14 amino acids. The germline V gene encodes CDR1 SGHNT and CDR2 YYREEE (reference sequence). V gave up 0 bases and J gave up 3 bases, with 9 bases separating them. DNA for the CDR3: TGTGCCAGCAGCTTGGGACTCCCGAAAGAGACCCAGTACTTC. Translating gives CASSLGLPKETQYF.

This chain links TRBV9 with TRBJ1-4; D gene uncertain. Looked up from germline, CDR1 is SGDLS and CDR2 is YYNGEE. V was shortened by 0 bases and J by 5 bases, with 8 bases between the two germline ends. This CDR3 is built from 14 residues. The chain's CDR3 is CASSVASQNEKLFF. The CDR3, as DNA: TGTGCCAGCAGCGTAGCGTCACAAAATGAAAAACTGTTTTTT.

The chain couples TRBV6-5 to TRBJ2-7, with D perhaps TRBD2 (5 bases). Germline V gene lookup returns CDR1 MNHEY and CDR2 SVGAGI. With 5 bases removed from V and 1 base from J, the gap between germline ends came to 9 bases. The CDR3 is made up of 13 amino acids. The CDR3 sequence: CASSIALSYEQYF. The CDR3 coding sequence is TGTGCCAGCAGTATAGCGCTATCCTACGAGCAGTACTTC.

The chain recombines TRBV19 with TRBJ1-2, with D hard to call. The CDR3 consists of 12 residues. Deletions cut 7 bases from V and 4 bases from J, with 10 bases between. Germline assignment: CDR1 LNHDA and CDR2 SQIVND (reference sequence). This CDR3 reads CASTRAPYGYTF. The CDR3 DNA reads as TGTGCCAGTACACGCGCTCCCTATGGCTACACCTTC.

This clone was detected only once. V and J are TRBV6-1 and TRBJ2-7, with a possible D match to TRBD1 (6 bases). CDR3 length equals 15 residues. Trimming stripped 2 bases from V and 0 bases from J, with 11 bases between. Germline-derived CDR1 and CDR2 are MNHNS and SASEGT. CDR3 region: CASSEWTDHSYEQYF. Written as DNA, the CDR3 is TGTGCCAGCAGTGAATGGACAGACCACTCCTACGAGCAGTACTTC.